The TCR beta chain under discussion was sequenced for a study of blood T cell repertoires in COVID-19. The assay was immunoSEQ multiplex PCR, and TCRdb's table has in-frame clones only and misses some. Among about 170,000 clones listed, around 80% were seen once. This clone showed up just a few times. Cohorts were determined from participant-reported clinical history. The source of this sequence is a woman aged 45-65 years in a cohort exposed to, infected with or recovered from COVID-19 (not recorded which). Sequences were obtained from PBMCs or T cells enriched from blood (not recorded which).

The CDR3: CASSDRNSAGELFF. CDR3 DNA sequence: TGTGCCAGCAGTGACAGGAATTCGGCCGGGGAGCTGTTTTTT. The V call is TRBV25-1, the J call TRBJ2-2; D is unclear. The CDR3 loop spans 14 amino acids. V shed 3 bases and J shed 6 bases, with 11 bases lying between them. Germline V gives CDR1 MGHDK, CDR2 SYGVNS.